This T cell receptor beta chain was found in a study of cytomegalovirus exposure and HLA in healthy donors. PCR was performed using 60 Vbeta and 13 Jbeta primers. TCRdb keeps only in-frame clones here, not all; method: immunoSEQ multiplex PCR. The sample data list 150,000 to 200,000 clones. As for this clone: Its antigen is currently unknown.

The CDR3 runs to 15 residues. J gave up 2 bases and V 6 bases, and 10 bases lay outside the gene matches. Germline CDR1 is MDHEN and CDR2 is SYDVKM. Overall study findings and caveats: As was reported, the HLA-A and HLA-B alleles of most subjects were accurately predicted from TCR beta sequences.

This receptor was taken from a young man in good health and CMV-seronegative. The chain recombines TRBV28 with TRBJ2-7; 7 bases match TRBD2. Sequenced input: PBMCs. This CDR3 is CASSLAVPGAYEQYF. In DNA form, the CDR3 reads TGTGCCAGCAGCCTAGCGGTACCGGGGGCCTACGAGCAGTACTTC.